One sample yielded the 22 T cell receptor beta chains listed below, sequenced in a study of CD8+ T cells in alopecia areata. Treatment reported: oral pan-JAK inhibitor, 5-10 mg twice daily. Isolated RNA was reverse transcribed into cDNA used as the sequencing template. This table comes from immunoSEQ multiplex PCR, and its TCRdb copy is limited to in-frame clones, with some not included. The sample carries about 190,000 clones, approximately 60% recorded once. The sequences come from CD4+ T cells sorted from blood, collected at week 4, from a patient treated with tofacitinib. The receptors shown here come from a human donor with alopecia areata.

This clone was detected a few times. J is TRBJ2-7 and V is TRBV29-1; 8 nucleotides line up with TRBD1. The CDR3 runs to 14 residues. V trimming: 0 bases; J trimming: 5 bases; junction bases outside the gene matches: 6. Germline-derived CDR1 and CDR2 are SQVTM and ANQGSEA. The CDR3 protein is CSVEDGTGGNEQYF. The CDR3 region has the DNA TGCAGCGTTGAAGATGGTACAGGGGGTAACGAGCAGTACTTC.

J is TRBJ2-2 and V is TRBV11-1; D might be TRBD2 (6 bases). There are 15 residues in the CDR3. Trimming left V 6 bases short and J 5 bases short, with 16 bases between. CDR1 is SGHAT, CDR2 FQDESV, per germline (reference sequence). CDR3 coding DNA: TGTGCCAGCAGACCAGGGACTCCACCGACCGGGGAGCTGTTTTTT. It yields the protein CASRPGTPPTGELFF.

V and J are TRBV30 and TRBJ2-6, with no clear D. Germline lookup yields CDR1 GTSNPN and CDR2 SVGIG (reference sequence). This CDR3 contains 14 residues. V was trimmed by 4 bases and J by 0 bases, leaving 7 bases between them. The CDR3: CAWTGSSGANVLTF. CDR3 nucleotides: TGTGCCTGGACAGGAAGCTCTGGGGCCAACGTCCTGACTTTC.

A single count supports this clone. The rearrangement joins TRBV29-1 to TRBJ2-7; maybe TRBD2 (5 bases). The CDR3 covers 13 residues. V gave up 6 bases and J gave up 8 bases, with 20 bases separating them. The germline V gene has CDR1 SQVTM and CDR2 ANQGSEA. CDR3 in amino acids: CSVKEDGVSKQYF. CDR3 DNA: TGCAGCGTCAAGGAGGACGGAGTCTCTAAGCAGTACTTC.

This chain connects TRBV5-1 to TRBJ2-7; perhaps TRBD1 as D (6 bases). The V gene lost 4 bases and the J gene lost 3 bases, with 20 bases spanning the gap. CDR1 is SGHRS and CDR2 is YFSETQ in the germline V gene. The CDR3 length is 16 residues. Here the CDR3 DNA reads TGCGCCAGCAGCCCGAAAGGACAGCAAATTTACTACGAGCAGTACTTC. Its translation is CASSPKGQQIYYEQYF.

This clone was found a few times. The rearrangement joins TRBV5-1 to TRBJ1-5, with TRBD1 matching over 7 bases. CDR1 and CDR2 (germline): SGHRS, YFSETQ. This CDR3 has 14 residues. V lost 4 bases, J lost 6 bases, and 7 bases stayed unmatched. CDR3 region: CASSGDRVGQPQHF. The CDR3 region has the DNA TGCGCCAGCAGCGGTGACAGGGTTGGTCAGCCCCAGCATTTT.

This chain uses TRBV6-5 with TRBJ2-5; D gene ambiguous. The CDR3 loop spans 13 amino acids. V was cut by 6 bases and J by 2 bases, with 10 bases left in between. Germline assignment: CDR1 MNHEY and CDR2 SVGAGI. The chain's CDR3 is CASSRRRQETQYF. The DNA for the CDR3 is TGTGCCAGCAGCCGTCGAAGGCAAGAGACCCAGTACTTC.

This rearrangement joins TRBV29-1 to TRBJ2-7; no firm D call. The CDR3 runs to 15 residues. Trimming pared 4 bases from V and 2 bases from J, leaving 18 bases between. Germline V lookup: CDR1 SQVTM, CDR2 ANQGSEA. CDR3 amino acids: CSVALARGYTYEQYF. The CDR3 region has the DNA TGCAGCGTTGCGCTTGCTCGTGGGTATACCTACGAGCAGTACTTC.

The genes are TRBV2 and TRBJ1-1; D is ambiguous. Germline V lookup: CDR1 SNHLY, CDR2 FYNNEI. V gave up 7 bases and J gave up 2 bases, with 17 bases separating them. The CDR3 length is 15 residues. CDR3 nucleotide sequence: TGTGCCAGCACCCCGAGGATTGGGCCAAACACTGAAGCTTTCTTT. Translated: CASTPRIGPNTEAFF.

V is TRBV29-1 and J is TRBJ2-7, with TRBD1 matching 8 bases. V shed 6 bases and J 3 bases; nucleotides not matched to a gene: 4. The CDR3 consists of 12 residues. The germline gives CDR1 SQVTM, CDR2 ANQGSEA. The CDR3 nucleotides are TGCAGCGTACAGGGGGATCTCTACGAGCAGTACTTC. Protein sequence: CSVQGDLYEQYF.

CDR3 region: CASSFTSGRSHEQYF. The DNA for the CDR3 is TGTGCCAGCAGCTTCACTAGCGGGAGGAGCCACGAGCAGTACTTC. The chain links TRBV7-3 to TRBJ2-7, with 12 positions matching TRBD2. The CDR3 runs 15 residues. Germline assignment: CDR1 SGHTA and CDR2 FQGTGA. The V and J ends lost 3 bases and 5 bases, in that order; junction bases with no gene match: 5.

In DNA, the CDR3 is TGCAGCGTTGACGGAGGAGGACGAAGTCACTATGGCTACACCTTC. Encoded protein: CSVDGGGRSHYGYTF. The J gene is TRBJ1-2, the V gene TRBV29-1, with no clear D. The CDR3 covers 15 residues. Germline V gene lookup returns CDR1 SQVTM and CDR2 ANQGSEA. V was pared by 3 bases and J by 3 bases, with 17 bases between.

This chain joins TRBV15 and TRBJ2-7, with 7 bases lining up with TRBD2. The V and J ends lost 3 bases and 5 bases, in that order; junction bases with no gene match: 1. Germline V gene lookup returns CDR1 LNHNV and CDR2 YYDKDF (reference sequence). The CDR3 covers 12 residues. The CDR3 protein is CATSRGLNEQYF. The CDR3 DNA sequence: TGTGCCACCAGCAGGGGACTAAACGAGCAGTACTTC. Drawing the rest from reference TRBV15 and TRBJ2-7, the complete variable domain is DAMVIQNPRYQVTQFGKPVTLSCSQTLNHNVMYWYQQKSSQAPKLLFHYYDKDFNNEADTPDNFQSRRPNTSFCFLDIRSPGLGDTAMYLCATSRGLNEQYFGPGTRLTVT.

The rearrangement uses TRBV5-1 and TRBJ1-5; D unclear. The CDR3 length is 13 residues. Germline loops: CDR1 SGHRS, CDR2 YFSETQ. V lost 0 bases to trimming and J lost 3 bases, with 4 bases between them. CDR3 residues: CASSLGINQPQHF. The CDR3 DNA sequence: TGCGCCAGCAGCTTGGGGATCAATCAGCCCCAGCATTTT.

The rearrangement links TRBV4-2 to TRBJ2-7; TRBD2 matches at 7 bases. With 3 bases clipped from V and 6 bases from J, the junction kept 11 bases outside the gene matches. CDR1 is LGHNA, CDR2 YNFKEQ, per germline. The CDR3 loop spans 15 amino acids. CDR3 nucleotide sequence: TGTGCCAGCAGCCAGAGCGGGCGGGAGCAGGGCGAGCAGTACTTC. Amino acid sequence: CASSQSGREQGEQYF.

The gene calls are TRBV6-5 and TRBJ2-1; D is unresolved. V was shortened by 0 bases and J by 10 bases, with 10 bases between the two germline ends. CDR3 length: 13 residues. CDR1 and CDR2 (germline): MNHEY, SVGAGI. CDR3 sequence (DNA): TGTGCCAGCAGTTACTCCACTTCTCGCGAGCAGTTCTTC. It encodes CASSYSTSREQFF.

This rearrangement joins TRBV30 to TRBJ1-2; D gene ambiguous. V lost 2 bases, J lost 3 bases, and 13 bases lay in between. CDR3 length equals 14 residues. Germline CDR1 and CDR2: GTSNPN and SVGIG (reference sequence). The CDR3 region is CAWSRRGRDYGYTF. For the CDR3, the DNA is TGTGCCTGGAGTCGACGTGGTCGGGACTATGGCTACACCTTC.

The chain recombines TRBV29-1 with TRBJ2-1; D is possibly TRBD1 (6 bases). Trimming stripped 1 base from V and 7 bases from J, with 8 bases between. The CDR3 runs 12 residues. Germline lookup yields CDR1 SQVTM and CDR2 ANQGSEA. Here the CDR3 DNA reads TGCAGCGTTGAAGTTACAGGGAATGAGCAGTTCTTC. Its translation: CSVEVTGNEQFF.

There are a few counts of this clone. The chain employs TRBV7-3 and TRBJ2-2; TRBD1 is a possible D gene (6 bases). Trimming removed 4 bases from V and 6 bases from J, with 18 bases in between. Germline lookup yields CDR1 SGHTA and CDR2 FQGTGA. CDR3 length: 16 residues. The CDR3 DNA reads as TGTGCCAGCAGCTGGGGGCAGGGGTTGGTCCCCGGGGAGCTGTTTTTT. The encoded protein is CASSWGQGLVPGELFF.

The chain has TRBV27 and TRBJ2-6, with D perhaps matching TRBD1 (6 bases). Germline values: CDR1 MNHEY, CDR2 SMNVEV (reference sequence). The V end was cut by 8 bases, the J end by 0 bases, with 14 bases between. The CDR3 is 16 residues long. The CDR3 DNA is TGTGCCAGCGCCGGACAGTTTAGCTCTGGGGCCAACGTCCTGACTTTC. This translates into CASAGQFSSGANVLTF.

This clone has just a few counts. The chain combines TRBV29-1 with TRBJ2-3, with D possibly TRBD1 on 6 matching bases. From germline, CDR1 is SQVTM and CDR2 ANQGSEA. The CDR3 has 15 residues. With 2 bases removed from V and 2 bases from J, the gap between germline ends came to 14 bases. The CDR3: CSVEPPRGPTDTQYF. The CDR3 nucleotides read TGCAGCGTTGAACCACCCAGGGGACCCACAGATACGCAGTATTTT.

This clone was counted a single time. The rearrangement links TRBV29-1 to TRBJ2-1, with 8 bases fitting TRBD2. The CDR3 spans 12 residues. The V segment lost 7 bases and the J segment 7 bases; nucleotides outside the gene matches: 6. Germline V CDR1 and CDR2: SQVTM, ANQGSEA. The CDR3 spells CSAGTRWNEQFF. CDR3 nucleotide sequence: TGCAGCGCCGGGACTAGGTGGAATGAGCAGTTCTTC.